What follows are 9 T cell receptor beta chains derived from one specimen sequenced in a study of cytomegalovirus exposure and HLA in healthy donors. PCR used 60 Vbeta primers and 13 Jbeta primers. Method: immunoSEQ multiplex PCR; TCRdb's copy keeps in-frame clones and lacks some. The sample shows about 140,000 clones, 82% of them seen only once. What was sequenced was PBMCs. The receptor source for this set is a man in his late teens or twenties in good health and CMV-seropositive.

The chain combines TRBV27 with TRBJ1-2; 9 bases line up with TRBD1. The ends lost 5 bases at V and 6 bases at J; junction bases unmatched: 13. CDR3 length: 16 amino acids. The germline V gene has CDR1 MNHEY and CDR2 SMNVEV (reference sequence). This CDR3 reads CASSRNQGQGDNGYTF. In nucleotides, the CDR3 is TGTGCCAGCAGTCGAAACCAGGGACAGGGCGACAATGGCTACACCTTC.

The chain employs TRBV5-1 and TRBJ2-1; maybe TRBD2 (5 bases). With 0 bases removed from V and 2 bases from J, the gap between germline ends came to 12 bases. Germline-derived CDR1 and CDR2 are SGHRS and YFSETQ. This CDR3 is 16 amino acids long. The CDR3 DNA reads as TGCGCCAGCAGCTTGGAGGTGGGAGCCCCCTACAATGAGCAGTTCTTC. Protein: CASSLEVGAPYNEQFF. Using reference TRBV5-1 and TRBJ2-1 for the parts outside the CDR3, the full variable domain is KAGVTQTPRYLIKTRGQQVTLSCSPISGHRSVSWYQQTPGQGLQFLFEYFSETQRNKGNFPGRFSGRQFSNSRSEMNVSTLELGDSALYLCASSLEVGAPYNEQFFGPGTRLTVL.

The sample holds a few counts of this clone. V is TRBV11-2 and J is TRBJ2-7; the match to TRBD1 covers 8 bases. Germline V gene sequence: CDR1 SGHAT, CDR2 FQNNGV. V was pared by 5 bases and J by 3 bases, with 6 bases of the junction left unmatched. The CDR3 length is 14 residues. For the CDR3, the DNA is TGTGCCAGCAGCCTGACGGGGACAGGCTACGAGCAGTACTTC. Translated, it gives CASSLTGTGYEQYF.

J is TRBJ2-1 and V is TRBV27; TRBD1 matches at 8 bases. J was trimmed by 2 bases and V by 5 bases; bases with no gene match: 8. The CDR3 has 16 amino acids. The germline gives CDR1 MNHEY, CDR2 SMNVEV (reference sequence). This chain's CDR3 is CASSDTGTGTYNEQFF. CDR3 sequence (DNA): TGTGCCAGCAGTGACACCGGGACAGGCACCTACAATGAGCAGTTCTTC.

CDR3 nucleotides: TGTGCCAGCAGCTTAAGTGGACAGGGGCGAAAGACCCAGTACTTC. Translated, it gives CASSLSGQGRKTQYF. The chain has TRBV7-2 and TRBJ2-5; TRBD1 agrees at 9 bases. Looked up from germline, CDR1 is SGHTA and CDR2 is FQGNSA. This CDR3 comprises 15 residues. Trimming cost V 2 bases and J 6 bases; bases outside gene matches: 7.

The chain carries TRBV10-1 and TRBJ2-5, with D perhaps TRBD1 (6 bases). Between the trimmed V and J ends, which lost 3 bases and 2 bases, there was a span of 7 bases. The CDR3 length is 13 residues. Germline CDR1 and CDR2: WNHNN and SYGVQD (reference sequence). The CDR3 DNA is TGCGCCAGCAGTGACGGACAGCAAGAGACCCAGTACTTC. Protein product: CASSDGQQETQYF.

The chain couples TRBV27 to TRBJ2-7; 9 bases align to TRBD1. The CDR3 consists of 16 residues. V was clipped by 3 bases and J by 0 bases; unmatched bases: 6. The germline gives CDR1 MNHEY, CDR2 SMNVEV (reference sequence). The DNA of the CDR3 is TGTGCCAGCAGTTTCTCGGGACAGGGCTACTCCTACGAGCAGTACTTC. Translated: CASSFSGQGYSYEQYF.

The chain employs TRBV15 and TRBJ1-1; unclear D gene. Germline V lookup: CDR1 LNHNV, CDR2 YYDKDF (reference sequence). This CDR3 has 14 amino acids. Trimming stripped 5 bases from V and 1 base from J, with 11 bases between. The DNA for the CDR3 is TGTGCCACCAGCCCAGAGGATGGGAACACTGAAGCTTTCTTT. Amino acid sequence: CATSPEDGNTEAFF.

This clone was counted a single time. The rearrangement links TRBV7-9 to TRBJ2-1; D is perhaps TRBD1 (5 bases). The germline CDR1 and CDR2 sequences are SEHNR and FQNEAQ (reference sequence). This CDR3 comprises 14 residues. The V end lost 5 bases, the J end lost 2 bases, and 10 bases lay between the germline ends. The CDR3 nucleotides are TGTGCCAGCAGCCAGACAGAGACCTACAATGAGCAGTTCTTC. This sequence encodes CASSQTETYNEQFF.